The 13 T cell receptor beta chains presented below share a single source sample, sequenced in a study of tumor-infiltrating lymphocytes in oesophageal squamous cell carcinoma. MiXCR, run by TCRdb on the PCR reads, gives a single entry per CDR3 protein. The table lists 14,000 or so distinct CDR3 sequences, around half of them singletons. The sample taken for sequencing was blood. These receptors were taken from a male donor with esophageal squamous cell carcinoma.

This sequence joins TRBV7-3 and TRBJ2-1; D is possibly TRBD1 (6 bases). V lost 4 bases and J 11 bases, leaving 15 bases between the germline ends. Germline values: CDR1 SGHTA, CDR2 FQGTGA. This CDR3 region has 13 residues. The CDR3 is CASSSRSTGKQFF. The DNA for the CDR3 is TGTGCCAGCAGCTCCAGATCAACAGGGAAGCAGTTCTTC.

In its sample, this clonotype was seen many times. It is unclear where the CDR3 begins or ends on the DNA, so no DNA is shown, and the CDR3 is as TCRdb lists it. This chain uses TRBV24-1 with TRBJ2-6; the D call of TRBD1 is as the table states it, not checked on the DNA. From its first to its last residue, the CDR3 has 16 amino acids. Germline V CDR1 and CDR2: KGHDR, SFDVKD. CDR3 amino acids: CATSDLTVGDRLHLRF.

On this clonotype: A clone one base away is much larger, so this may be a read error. CDR3 nucleotide sequence: TGCGCCAGCAGCCATCCTGGACAGGGAGTACGCGAGCAGTTCTTC. The encoded protein is CASSHPGQGVREQFF. The chain uses TRBV4-1 and TRBJ2-5, with 8 bases lining up with TRBD1. The assigned J gene may be wrong: the sequence end matches TRBJ2-1 better. Germline lookup yields CDR1 MGHRA and CDR2 YSYEKL. This CDR3 region has 15 residues.

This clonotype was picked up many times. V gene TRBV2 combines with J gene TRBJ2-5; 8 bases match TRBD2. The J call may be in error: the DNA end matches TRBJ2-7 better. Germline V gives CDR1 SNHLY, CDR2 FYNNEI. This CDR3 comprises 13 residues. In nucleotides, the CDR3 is TGTGCCAGTGAGCGGGAGACCCCCTCCGAGCAGTACTTC. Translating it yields CASERETPSEQYF.

The CDR3 here is CASSLRTSNPYEQYF. Here the CDR3 DNA reads TGTGCCAGCAGCTTAAGGACTAGCAACCCCTACGAGCAGTACTTC. The chain joins TRBV7-9 to TRBJ2-7; 8 bases are shared with TRBD2. With 2 bases clipped from V and 2 bases from J, the junction kept 5 bases outside the gene matches. The CDR3 has 15 residues. Germline CDR1 SEHNR, CDR2 FQNEAQ (reference sequence).

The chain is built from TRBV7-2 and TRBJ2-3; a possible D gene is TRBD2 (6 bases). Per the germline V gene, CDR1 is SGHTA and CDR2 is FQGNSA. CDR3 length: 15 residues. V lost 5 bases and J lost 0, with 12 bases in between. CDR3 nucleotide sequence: TGTGCCAGCAGCCCGGACTACCTTAGCACAGATACGCAGTATTTT. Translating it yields CASSPDYLSTDTQYF.

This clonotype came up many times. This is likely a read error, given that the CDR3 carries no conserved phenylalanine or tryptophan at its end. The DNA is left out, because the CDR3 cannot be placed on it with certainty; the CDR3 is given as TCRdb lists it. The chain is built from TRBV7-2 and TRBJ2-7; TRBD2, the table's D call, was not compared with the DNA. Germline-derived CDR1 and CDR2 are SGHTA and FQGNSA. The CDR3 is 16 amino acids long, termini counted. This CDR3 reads CASSLSQGGYGYTFGS.

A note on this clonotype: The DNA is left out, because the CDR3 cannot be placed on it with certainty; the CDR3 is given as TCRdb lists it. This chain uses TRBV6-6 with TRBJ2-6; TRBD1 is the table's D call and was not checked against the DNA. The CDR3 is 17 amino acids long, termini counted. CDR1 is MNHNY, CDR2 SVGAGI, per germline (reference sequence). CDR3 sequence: CASSGAPGQTRDPVLRF.

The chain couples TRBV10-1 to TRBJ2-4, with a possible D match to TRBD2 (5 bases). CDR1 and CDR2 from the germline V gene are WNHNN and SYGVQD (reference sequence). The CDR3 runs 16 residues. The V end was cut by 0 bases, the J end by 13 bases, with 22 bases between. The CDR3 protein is CASSESTSRSYNEQYF. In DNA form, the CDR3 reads TGCGCCAGCAGTGAGTCTACTAGTCGGTCCTACAATGAGCAGTACTTC.

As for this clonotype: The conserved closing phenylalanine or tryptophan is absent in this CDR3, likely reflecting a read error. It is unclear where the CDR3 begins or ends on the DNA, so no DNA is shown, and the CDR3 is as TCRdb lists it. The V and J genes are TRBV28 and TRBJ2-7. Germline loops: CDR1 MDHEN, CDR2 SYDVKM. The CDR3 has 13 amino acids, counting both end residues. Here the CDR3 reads CASELNYGYTFGS.

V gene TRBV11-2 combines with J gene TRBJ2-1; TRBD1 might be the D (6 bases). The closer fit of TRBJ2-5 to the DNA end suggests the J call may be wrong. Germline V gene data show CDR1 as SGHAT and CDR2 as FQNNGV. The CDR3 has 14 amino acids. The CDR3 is CASSPAGVGETQYF. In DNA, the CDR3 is TGTGCCAGCAGCCCAGCAGGGGTGGGAGAGACCCAGTACTTC.

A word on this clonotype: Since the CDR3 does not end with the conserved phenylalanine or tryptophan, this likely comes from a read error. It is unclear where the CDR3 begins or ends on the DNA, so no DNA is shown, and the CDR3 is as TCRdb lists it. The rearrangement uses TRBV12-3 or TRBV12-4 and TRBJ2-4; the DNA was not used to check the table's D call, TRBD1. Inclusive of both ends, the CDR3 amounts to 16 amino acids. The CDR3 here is CASRQGANNSPLHFGN.

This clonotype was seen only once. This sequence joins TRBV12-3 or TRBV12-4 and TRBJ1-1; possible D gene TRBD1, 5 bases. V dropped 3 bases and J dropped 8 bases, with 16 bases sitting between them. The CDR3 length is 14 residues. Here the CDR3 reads CASSLGDSSNEAFF. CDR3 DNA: TGTGCCAGCAGTTTGGGAGACAGCTCTAACGAAGCTTTCTTT.